The rows below give T cell receptor beta chains drawn from one sample of a study of T cell responses to AZD1222 COVID-19 vaccine. Clones were read by immunoSEQ multiplex PCR, and TCRdb kept only the in-frame ones, dropping some. The repertoire holds about 93,000 clones, with over 85% as singletons. The sample in question was peripheral blood, obtained on day 0 of MenACWY control vaccination. The receptors derive from an adult in good health. Both conserved end residues are part of each CDR3. D genes are given only for firm matches. Clone sizes are given selectively: once, few, many, or a class where the clone is expanded.

d_call	j_call	v_call	clone_size	cdr3_aa	cdr3_nt
-	TRBJ1-2	TRBV6-2/TRBV6-3	few	CASSYPGYYGYTF	TGTGCCAGCAGTTACCCGGGATACTATGGCTACACCTTC
TRBD1	TRBJ1-4	TRBV19	-	CASSVGQGHEKLFF	TGTGCCAGTAGTGTGGGACAGGGGCATGAAAAACTGTTTTTT
TRBD1	TRBJ2-7	TRBV19	-	CASTPGRTGLEQVQYF	TGTGCCAGTACCCCGGGTCGGACAGGGCTGGAGCAGGTGCAGTACTTC
TRBD2	TRBJ2-7	TRBV14	once	CASSGGGVGYEQYF	TGTGCCAGCAGCGGCGGGGGAGTGGGCTACGAGCAGTACTTC
-	TRBJ2-1	TRBV3-1/TRBV3-2	-	CASSLQGSDLHSEQFF	TGTGCCAGCAGCCTACAGGGTAGTGACCTACATAGTGAGCAGTTCTTC
-	TRBJ1-2	TRBV28	-	CASTMGVAYGYTF	TGTGCCAGCACCATGGGGGTAGCCTATGGCTACACCTTC
-	TRBJ1-1	TRBV4-3	-	CASSQETFRLNTEAFF	TGCGCCAGCAGCCAAGAGACATTTAGATTGAACACTGAAGCTTTCTTT
-	TRBJ2-5	TRBV7-8	once	CASSLVGGGETQYF	TGTGCCAGCAGCTTAGTGGGAGGAGGCGAGACCCAGTACTTC
-	TRBJ2-6	TRBV4-3	-	CASSHKVLGANVLTF	TGCGCCAGCAGCCACAAAGTTTTGGGGGCCAACGTCCTGACTTTC
-	TRBJ1-4	TRBV20-1	-	CSAREKEKLFF	TGCAGTGCTAGAGAGAAGGAAAAACTGTTTTTT